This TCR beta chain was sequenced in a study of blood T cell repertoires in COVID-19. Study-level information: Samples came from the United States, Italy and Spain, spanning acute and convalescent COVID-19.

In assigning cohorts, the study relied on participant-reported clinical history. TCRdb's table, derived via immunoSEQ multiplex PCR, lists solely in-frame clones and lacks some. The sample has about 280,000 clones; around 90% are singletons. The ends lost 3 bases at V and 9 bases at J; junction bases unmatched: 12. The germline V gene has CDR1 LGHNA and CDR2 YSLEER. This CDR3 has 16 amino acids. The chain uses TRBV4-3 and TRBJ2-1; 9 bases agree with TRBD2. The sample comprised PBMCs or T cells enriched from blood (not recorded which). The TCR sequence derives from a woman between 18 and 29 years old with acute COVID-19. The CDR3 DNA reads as TGCGCCAGCAGCCAGGGGGTAGCTAGCGGGAATCCTGAGCAGTTCTTC. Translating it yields CASSQGVASGNPEQFF.